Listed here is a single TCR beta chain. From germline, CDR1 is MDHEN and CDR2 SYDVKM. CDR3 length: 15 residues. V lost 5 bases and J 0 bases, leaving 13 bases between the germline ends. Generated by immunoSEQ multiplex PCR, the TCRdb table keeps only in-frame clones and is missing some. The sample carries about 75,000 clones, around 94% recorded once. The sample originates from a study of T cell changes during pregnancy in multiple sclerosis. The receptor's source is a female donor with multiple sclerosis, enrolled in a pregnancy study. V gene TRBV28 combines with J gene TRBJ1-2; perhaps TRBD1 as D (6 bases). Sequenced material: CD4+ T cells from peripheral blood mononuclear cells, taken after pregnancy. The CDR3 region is CASSLGEGANYGYTF. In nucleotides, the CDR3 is TGTGCCAGCAGTCTCGGCGAGGGGGCTAACTATGGCTACACCTTC.